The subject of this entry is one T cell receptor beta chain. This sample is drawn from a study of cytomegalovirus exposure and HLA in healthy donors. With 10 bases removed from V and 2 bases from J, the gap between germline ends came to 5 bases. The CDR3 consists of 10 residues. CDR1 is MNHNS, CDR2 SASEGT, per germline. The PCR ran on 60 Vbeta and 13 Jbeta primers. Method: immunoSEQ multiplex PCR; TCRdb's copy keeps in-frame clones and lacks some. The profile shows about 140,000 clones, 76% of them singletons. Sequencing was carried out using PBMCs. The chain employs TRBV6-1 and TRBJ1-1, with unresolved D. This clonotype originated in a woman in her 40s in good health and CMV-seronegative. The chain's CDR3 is CATGNTEAFF. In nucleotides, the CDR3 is TGTGCCACCGGTAACACTGAAGCTTTCTTT.